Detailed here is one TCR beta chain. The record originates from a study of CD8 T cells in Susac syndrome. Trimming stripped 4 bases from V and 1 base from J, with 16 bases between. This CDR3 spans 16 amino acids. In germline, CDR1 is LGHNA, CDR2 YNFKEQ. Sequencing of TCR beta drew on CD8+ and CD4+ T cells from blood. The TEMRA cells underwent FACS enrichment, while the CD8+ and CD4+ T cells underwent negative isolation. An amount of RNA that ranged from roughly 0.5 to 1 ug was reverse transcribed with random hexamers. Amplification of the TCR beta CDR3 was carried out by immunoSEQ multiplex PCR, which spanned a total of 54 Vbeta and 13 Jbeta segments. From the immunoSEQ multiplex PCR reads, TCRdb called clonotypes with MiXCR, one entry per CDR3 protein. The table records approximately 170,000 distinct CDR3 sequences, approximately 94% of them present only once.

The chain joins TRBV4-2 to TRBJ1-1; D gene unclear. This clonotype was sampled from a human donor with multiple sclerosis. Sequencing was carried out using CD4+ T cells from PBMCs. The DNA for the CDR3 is TGTGCCAGCAGCCTACTGTCACGACGGTCGAACACTGAAGCTTTCTTT. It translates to CASSLLSRRSNTEAFF.